One and the same sample provided the 10 T cell receptor beta chains below, sequenced in a study of cytomegalovirus exposure and HLA in healthy donors. PCR used 60 Vbeta primers and 13 Jbeta primers. Some clones are missing from TCRdb's copy, which holds only in-frame ones; the method was immunoSEQ multiplex PCR. This table has 55,000 to 75,000 clones, roughly 75% appearing once. Material: PBMCs. The receptors come from a woman aged 25 to 39 in good health and CMV-seropositive.

This clone showed up just a few times. The CDR3 spells CASSLDRPVDGYTF. The CDR3 coding sequence is TGCGCCAGCAGCTTGGACAGACCGGTGGATGGCTACACCTTC. This chain connects TRBV5-1 to TRBJ1-2; no definite D call. The CDR3 covers 14 residues. CDR1 is SGHRS and CDR2 is YFSETQ in the germline V gene. The V gene lost 0 bases and the J gene lost 6 bases, with 12 bases spanning the gap.

V is TRBV4-1 and J is TRBJ2-3; TRBD2 might be the D (6 bases). Trimming took 2 bases from V and 0 from J, leaving 6 bases between them. From germline, CDR1 is MGHRA and CDR2 YSYEKL. The CDR3 is 14 residues long. The CDR3 DNA sequence: TGCGCCAGCAGCCAACTAGCGAGCACAGATACGCAGTATTTT. It yields the protein CASSQLASTDTQYF.

This clone has only a few counts. J is TRBJ2-7 and V is TRBV5-4; TRBD2 matches 8 bases. Trimming took 4 bases from V and 6 from J; bases not matched to a gene: 9. CDR1 and CDR2 from the germline V gene are SGHNT and YYREEE (reference sequence). The CDR3 is 14 residues long. The CDR3 sequence is CASSGIAGSSEQYF. The CDR3 bases are TGTGCCAGCAGCGGTATAGCGGGATCTTCCGAGCAGTACTTC.

The rearrangement joins TRBV6-5 to TRBJ2-7, with a possible D match to TRBD2 (6 bases). CDR1 MNHEY and CDR2 SVGAGI come from the germline V gene. V lost 2 bases and J 9 bases, leaving 14 bases between the germline ends. CDR3 size: 13 residues. The CDR3 sequence: CASSYPPGGRQYF. CDR3 DNA: TGTGCCAGCAGTTACCCCCCCGGGGGTAGGCAGTACTTC.

V gene TRBV9 combines with J gene TRBJ2-1; D uncertain. There are 13 residues in the CDR3. The germline V gene has CDR1 SGDLS and CDR2 YYNGEE. Trimming cost V 5 bases and J 1 base, with 7 bases left between them. The DNA for the CDR3 is TGTGCCAGCAGTGCGGATTCCTACAATGAGCAGTTCTTC. Its protein is CASSADSYNEQFF.

This clone occurred many times. The J gene is TRBJ1-2, the V gene TRBV4-2; unclear D gene. With 0 bases removed from V and 8 bases from J, the gap between germline ends came to 10 bases. CDR1 and CDR2 (germline): LGHNA, YNFKEQ. The CDR3 is made up of 13 amino acids. The CDR3 reads CASSQDGVTGYTF. The CDR3 nucleotides read TGTGCCAGCAGCCAAGATGGAGTAACAGGCTACACCTTC.

The chain links TRBV28 to TRBJ2-7, with TRBD2 as a possible D gene (5 bases). Between the trimmed V and J ends, which lost 7 bases and 3 bases, there was a span of 10 bases. This CDR3 region has 12 residues. Germline V lookup: CDR1 MDHEN, CDR2 SYDVKM. Here the CDR3 DNA reads TGTGCCAGCACGGGGTCCCTCTACGAGCAGTACTTC. The encoded protein is CASTGSLYEQYF. The full variable domain, completed using reference TRBV28 and TRBJ2-7, is DVKVTQSSRYLVKRTGEKVFLECVQDMDHENMFWYRQDPGLGLRLIYFSYDVKMKEKGDIPEGYSVSREKKERFSLILESASTNQTSMYLCASTGSLYEQYFGPGTRLTVT.

The chain uses TRBV7-2 and TRBJ2-1, with 13 bases that match TRBD2. Germline CDR1 is SGHTA and CDR2 is FQGNSA. The V and J ends lost 4 bases and 7 bases, in that order; junction bases with no gene match: 4. The CDR3 spans 15 residues. CDR3 amino acids: CASSSRTSGRNEQFF. CDR3 coding DNA: TGTGCCAGCAGCTCCCGGACTAGCGGGAGAAATGAGCAGTTCTTC.

The V call is TRBV19, the J call TRBJ2-7; D not resolved. This CDR3 spans 12 amino acids. V was clipped by 10 bases and J by 0 bases, with 10 bases between them. Germline assignment: CDR1 LNHDA and CDR2 SQIVND (reference sequence). This chain's CDR3 is CATSAPSYEQYF. DNA of the CDR3: TGTGCCACCAGTGCCCCCTCCTACGAGCAGTACTTC.

In this sample, this clone turned up a few times. V and J are TRBV7-2 and TRBJ1-5; D is unresolved. Germline V gives CDR1 SGHTA, CDR2 FQGNSA. V was clipped by 2 bases and J by 5 bases, with 16 bases between them. There are 16 residues in the CDR3. CDR3 nucleotide sequence: TGTGCCAGCAGCTTATTGGGCATAGGAGGAGATCAGCCCCAGCATTTT. Protein product: CASSLLGIGGDQPQHF. Full variable domain (rest looked up from reference TRBV7-2 and TRBJ1-5): GAGVSQSPSNKVTEKGKDVELRCDPISGHTALYWYRQSLGQGLEFLIYFQGNSAPDKSGLPSDRFSAERTGGSVSTLTIQRTQQEDSAVYLCASSLLGIGGDQPQHFGDGTRLSIL.